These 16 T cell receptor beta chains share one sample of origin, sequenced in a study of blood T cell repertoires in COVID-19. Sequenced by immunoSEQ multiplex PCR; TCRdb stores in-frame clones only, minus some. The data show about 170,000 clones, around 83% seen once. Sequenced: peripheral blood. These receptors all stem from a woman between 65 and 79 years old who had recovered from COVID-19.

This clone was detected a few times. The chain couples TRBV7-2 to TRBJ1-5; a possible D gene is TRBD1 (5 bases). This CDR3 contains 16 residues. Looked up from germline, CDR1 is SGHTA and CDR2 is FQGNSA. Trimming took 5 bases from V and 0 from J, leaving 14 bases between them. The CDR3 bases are TGTGCCAGCAGCCCCTTCGGGGGGGGTAGCAATCAGCCCCAGCATTTT. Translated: CASSPFGGGSNQPQHF. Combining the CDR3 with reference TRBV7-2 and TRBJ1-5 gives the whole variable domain GAGVSQSPSNKVTEKGKDVELRCDPISGHTALYWYRQSLGQGLEFLIYFQGNSAPDKSGLPSDRFSAERTGGSVSTLTIQRTQQEDSAVYLCASSPFGGGSNQPQHFGDGTRLSIL.

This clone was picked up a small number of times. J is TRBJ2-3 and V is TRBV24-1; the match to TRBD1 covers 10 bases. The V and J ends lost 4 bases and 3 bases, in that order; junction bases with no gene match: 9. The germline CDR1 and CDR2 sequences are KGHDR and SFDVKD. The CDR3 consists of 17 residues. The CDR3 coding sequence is TGTGCCACCAGTGAGTCCGGGACAGGGGTTGGGACAGATACGCAGTATTTT. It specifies CATSESGTGVGTDTQYF.

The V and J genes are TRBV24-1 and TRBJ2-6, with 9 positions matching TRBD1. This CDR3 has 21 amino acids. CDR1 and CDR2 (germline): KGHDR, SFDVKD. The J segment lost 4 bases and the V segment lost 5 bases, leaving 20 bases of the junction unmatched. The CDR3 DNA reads TGTGCCACCAGTGCTACCCCGGGGGGACAGGGTACTGAGTACGGGGCCAACGTCCTGACTTTC. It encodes CATSATPGGQGTEYGANVLTF.

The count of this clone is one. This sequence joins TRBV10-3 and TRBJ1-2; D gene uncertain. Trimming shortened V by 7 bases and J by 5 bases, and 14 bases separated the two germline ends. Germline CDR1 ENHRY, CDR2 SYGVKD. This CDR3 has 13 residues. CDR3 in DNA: TGTGCCATCACCCAACAAGGAGGATATGGCTACACCTTC. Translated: CAITQQGGYGYTF.

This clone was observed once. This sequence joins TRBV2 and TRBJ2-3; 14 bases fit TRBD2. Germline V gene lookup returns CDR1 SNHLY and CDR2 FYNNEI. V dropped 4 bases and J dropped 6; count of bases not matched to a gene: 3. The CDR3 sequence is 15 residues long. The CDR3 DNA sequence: TGTGCCAGCAGTGGGACTAGCGGGGGGAGGGATACGCAGTATTTT. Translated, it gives CASSGTSGGRDTQYF.

This CDR3 reads CASSVGLSSYEQYF. In DNA, the CDR3 is TGTGCCAGCAGCGTAGGACTTAGCTCCTACGAGCAGTACTTC. The rearrangement links TRBV11-3 to TRBJ2-7, with D possibly matching TRBD2 (5 bases). Germline values: CDR1 SGHNT, CDR2 YENEEA. V was clipped by 5 bases and J by 0 bases, with 11 bases between them. This CDR3 spans 14 amino acids.

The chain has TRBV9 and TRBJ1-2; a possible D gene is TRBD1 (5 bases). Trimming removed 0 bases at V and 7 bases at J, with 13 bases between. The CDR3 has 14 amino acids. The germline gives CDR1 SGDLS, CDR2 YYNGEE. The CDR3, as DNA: TGTGCCAGCAGCGTAGCCCCGGGGGTTCTTGGCTACACCTTC. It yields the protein CASSVAPGVLGYTF.

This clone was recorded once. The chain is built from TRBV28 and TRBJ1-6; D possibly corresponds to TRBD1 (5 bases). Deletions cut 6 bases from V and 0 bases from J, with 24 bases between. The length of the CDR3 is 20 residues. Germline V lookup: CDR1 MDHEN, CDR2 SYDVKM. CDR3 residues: CASSLRGRGFAPSYNSPLHF. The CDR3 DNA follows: TGTGCCAGCAGCCTCCGGGGACGGGGGTTTGCCCCCTCCTATAATTCACCCCTCCACTTT.

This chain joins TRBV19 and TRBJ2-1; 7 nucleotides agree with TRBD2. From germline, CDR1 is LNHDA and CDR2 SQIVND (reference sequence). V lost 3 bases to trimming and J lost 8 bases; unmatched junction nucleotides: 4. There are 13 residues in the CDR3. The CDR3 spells CASSMGGWYEQFF. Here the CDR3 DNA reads TGTGCCAGTAGTATGGGGGGGTGGTATGAGCAGTTCTTC.

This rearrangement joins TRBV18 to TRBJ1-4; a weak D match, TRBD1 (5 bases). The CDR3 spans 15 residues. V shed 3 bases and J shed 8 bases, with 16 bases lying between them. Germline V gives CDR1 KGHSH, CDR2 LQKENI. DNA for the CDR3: TGTGCCAGCTCACCTTCGGTCCAGGGTGAGGAAAAACTGTTTTTT. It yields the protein CASSPSVQGEEKLFF.

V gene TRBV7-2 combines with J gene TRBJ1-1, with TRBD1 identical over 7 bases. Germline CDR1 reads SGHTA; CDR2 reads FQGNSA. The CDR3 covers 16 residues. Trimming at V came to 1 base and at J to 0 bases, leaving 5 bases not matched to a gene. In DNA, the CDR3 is TGTGCCAGCAGCTTAGTAGGGACAGTCTTGAACACTGAAGCTTTCTTT. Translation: CASSLVGTVLNTEAFF. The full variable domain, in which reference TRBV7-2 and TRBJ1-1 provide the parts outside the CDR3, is GAGVSQSPSNKVTEKGKDVELRCDPISGHTALYWYRQSLGQGLEFLIYFQGNSAPDKSGLPSDRFSAERTGGSVSTLTIQRTQQEDSAVYLCASSLVGTVLNTEAFFGQGTRLTVV.

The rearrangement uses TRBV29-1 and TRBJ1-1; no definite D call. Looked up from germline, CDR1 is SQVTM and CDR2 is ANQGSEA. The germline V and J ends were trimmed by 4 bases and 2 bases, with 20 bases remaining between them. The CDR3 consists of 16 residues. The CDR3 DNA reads TGCAGCGTTGCTGATGCGTTCTATCAGGCCAACACTGAAGCTTTCTTT. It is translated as CSVADAFYQANTEAFF. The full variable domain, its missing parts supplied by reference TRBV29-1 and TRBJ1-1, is SAVISQKPSRDICQRGTSLTIQCQVDSQVTMMFWYRQQPGQSLTLIATANQGSEATYESGFVIDKFPISRPNLTFSTLTVSNMSPEDSSIYLCSVADAFYQANTEAFFGQGTRLTVV.

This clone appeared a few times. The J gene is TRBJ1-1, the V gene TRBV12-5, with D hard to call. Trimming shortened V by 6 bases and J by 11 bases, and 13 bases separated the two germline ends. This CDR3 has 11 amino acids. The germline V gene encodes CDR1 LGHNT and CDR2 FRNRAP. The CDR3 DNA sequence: TGTGCTAGTGGGACCGAAACGAGGGCTTTCTTT. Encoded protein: CASGTETRAFF.

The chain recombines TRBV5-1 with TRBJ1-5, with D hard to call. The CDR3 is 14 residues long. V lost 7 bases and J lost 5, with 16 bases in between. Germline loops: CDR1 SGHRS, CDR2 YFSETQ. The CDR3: CASSPTPTDQPQHF. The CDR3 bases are TGCGCCAGCTCACCCACCCCGACTGATCAGCCCCAGCATTTT.

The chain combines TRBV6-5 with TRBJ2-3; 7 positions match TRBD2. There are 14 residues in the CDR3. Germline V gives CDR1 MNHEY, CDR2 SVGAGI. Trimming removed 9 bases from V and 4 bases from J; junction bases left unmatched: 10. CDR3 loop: CARGGRARADTQYF. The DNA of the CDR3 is TGTGCCAGGGGGGGGAGGGCCCGAGCAGATACGCAGTATTTT.

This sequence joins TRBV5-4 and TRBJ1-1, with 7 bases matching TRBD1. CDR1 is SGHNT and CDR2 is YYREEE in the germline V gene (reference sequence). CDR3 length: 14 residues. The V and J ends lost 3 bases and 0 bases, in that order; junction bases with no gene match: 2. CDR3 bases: TGTGCCAGCAGCTGGGGACAGCTGAACACTGAAGCTTTCTTT. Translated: CASSWGQLNTEAFF.